This TCR beta chain was identified during a study of T cell responses to AZD1222 COVID-19 vaccine. V dropped 0 bases and J dropped 1 base, with 5 bases sitting between them. Looked up from germline, CDR1 is LGHNA and CDR2 is YSLEER. The CDR3 contains 14 residues. Produced via immunoSEQ multiplex PCR; TCRdb's table is partial and in-frame only. The table has some 110,000 clones, 80% to 90% seen once. This clone has just one count. Its antigen remains unidentified. Study-level findings and limits: Among AZD1222 vaccinees, only six or seven were seropositive at baseline. Close to half of all spike-specific TCRs reportedly target regions of the variants that are unmutated.

The chain uses TRBV4-3 and TRBJ2-3; no clear D gene. The material was peripheral blood, obtained on day 0 of MenACWY control vaccination. This TCR was recovered from an adult in good health. Here the CDR3 reads CASSQEPGTDTQYF. The CDR3, as DNA: TGCGCCAGCAGCCAAGAGCCGGGCACAGATACGCAGTATTTT.